This T cell receptor (beta chain) was observed in a study of CD8+CD57+ T cells in acquired aplastic anemia. Study information: Sorted CD4+ and CD8+ cell DNA averaged around 3 ug. The study's findings and limits: Patients versus controls showed no significant CD8+ Simpson's diversity difference. Approximately 27 CD8+ CDR3 sequences occurred in both the patients and the controls.

The germline CDR1 and CDR2 sequences are SQVTM and ANQGSEA. The CDR3 is made up of 12 amino acids. Researchers used genomic DNA as the template to profile TCR beta VDJ and CDR3. TCRdb used MiXCR to reprocess the reads, holding one entry per CDR3 protein. Of 400,000 to 450,000 distinct CDR3 sequences listed, 60% to 80% are singletons. This clonotype has just one count. Its antigen is currently unknown. A junction boundary mismatches the germline segment, possibly from a read error. The clonotype was recovered from a human donor in good health, serving as a control. Sequencing input: sorted CD4+, CD8+, or CD8+CD57+ T cells (not recorded which) from PBMCs. The genes are TRBV29-1 and TRBJ2-3, with 7 bases lining up with TRBD1. Near its end, the DNA agrees better with TRBJ1-5, so the J call may be wrong. CDR3 nucleotides: TGCAGCGGTGAAGCGACAGGGAGTAGGCAGCATTTT. It codes for CSGEATGSRQHF.